There are many counts of the clone carrying this T cell receptor beta chain. The antigen is undetermined. The data derive from a study of T cells in Graves' hyperthyroidism and ophthalmopathy. As for the study in general: Sampling of peripheral blood happened at initial diagnosis, prior to any treatment.

RNA transcripts served as the template for amplifying TCR beta CDR3 regions. HTBI primers were used for first-round RT-PCR of the TCR CDR3. TCRdb recomputed calls from the multiplex PCR reads with MiXCR, one row per CDR3 protein. The sample has about 350,000 distinct CDR3 sequences; approximately 15% are singletons. The CDR3 runs to 17 residues. Germline V CDR1 and CDR2: MNHEY, SVGEGT. V gave up 5 bases and J gave up 2 bases; unmatched junction bases: 11. Study-level results: Blood also held most thyroid clonotypes expanded beyond 0.001.

Sequenced material: blood. The rearrangement uses TRBV6-2 or TRBV6-3 and TRBJ2-3; 9 positions agree with TRBD2. This clonotype was sampled from a woman aged 25 to 39 with Graves' hyperthyroidism. CDR3 nucleotide sequence: TGTGCCAGCAGTGGGGCAGCGGGAGGTATCATCACAGATACGCAGTATTTT. The encoded protein is CASSGAAGGIITDTQYF.